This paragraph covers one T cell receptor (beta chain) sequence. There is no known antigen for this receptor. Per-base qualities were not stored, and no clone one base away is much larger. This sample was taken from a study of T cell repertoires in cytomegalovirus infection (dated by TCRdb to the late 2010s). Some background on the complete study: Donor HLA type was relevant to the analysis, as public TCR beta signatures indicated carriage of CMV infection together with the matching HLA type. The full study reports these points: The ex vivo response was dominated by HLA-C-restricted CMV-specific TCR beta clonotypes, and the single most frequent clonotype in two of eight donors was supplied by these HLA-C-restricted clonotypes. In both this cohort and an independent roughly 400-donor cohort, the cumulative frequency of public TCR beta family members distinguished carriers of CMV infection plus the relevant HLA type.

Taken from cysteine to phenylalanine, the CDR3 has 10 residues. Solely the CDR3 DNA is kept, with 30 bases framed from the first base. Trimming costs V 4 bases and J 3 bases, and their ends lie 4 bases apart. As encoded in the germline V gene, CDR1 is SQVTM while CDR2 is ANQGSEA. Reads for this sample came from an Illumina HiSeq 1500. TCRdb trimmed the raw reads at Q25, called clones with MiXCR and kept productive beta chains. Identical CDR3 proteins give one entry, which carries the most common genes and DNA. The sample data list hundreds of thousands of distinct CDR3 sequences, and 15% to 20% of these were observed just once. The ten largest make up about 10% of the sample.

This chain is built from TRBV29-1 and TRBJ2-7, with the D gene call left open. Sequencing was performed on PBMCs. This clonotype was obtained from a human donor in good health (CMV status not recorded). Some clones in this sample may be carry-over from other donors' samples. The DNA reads TGCAGCGTTGGCAGCTACGAGCAGTACTTC. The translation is CSVGSYEQYF.